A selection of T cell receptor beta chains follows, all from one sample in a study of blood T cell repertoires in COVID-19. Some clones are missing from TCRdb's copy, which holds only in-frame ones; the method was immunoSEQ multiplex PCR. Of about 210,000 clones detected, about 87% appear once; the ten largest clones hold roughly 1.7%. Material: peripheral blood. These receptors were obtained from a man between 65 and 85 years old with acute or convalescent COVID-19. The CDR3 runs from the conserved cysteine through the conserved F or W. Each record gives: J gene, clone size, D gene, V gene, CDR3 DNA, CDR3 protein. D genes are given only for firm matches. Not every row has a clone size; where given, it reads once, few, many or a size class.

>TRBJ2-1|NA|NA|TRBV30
TGTGCCTGGAGTACTGGAAAGACGGGCAATGAGCAGTTCTTC
CAWSTGKTGNEQFF
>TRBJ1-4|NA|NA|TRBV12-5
TGTGCTAGTGGTTTAACGGGGGTCCAACTGTTTTTT
CASGLTGVQLFF
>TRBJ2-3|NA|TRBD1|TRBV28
TGTGCCAGCAGTTTTGTCCCGGGACAGGGGGGAACAGATACGCAGTATTTT
CASSFVPGQGGTDTQYF
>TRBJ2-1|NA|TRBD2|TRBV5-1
TGCGCCAGCAGCTTGACGGCTAGCGGGAGTGGATACAATGAGCAGTTCTTC
CASSLTASGSGYNEQFF
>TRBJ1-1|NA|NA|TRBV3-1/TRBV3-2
TGTGCCAGCAGCCAAGGCGGTTATGCTTTCTTT
CASSQGGYAFF
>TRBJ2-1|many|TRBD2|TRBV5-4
TGTGCCAGCAGCTTAGGGAGCGGGAGTAATAATGAGCAGTTCTTC
CASSLGSGSNNEQFF
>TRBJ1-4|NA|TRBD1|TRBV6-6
TGTGCCAGCCATGAGGGACAGGGCAATGAAAAACTGTTTTTT
CASHEGQGNEKLFF
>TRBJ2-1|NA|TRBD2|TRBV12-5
TGTGCTAGTGCCCCCCTCTCGGGAGGCACCTACAATGAGCAGTTCTTC
CASAPLSGGTYNEQFF
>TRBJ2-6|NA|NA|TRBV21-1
TGTGCCAGCAGCAATTGGTCGGGACAGAATCAATCTGGGGCCAACGTCCTGACTTTC
CASSNWSGQNQSGANVLTF
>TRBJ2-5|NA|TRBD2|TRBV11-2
TGTGCCAGCAGCGCCTCCCCAGCGGGAGGGATCCGGGAGACCCAGTACTTC
CASSASPAGGIRETQYF
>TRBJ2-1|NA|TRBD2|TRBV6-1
TGTGCCAGCAGTTCCCCAGGGACTAGCAATGAGCAGTTCTTC
CASSSPGTSNEQFF
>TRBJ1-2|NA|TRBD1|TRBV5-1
TGCGCCAGCAGCACCGGGACAGGGGGCCAAGGCTACACCTTC
CASSTGTGGQGYTF
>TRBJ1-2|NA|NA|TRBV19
TGTGCCAGTAGTAGGCAGGGCGGTGGCTACACCTTC
CASSRQGGGYTF
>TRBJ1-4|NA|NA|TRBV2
TGTGCCAGCAGCACCGGGACACAGACGATTCAACGAAAACTGTTTTTT
CASSTGTQTIQRKLFF
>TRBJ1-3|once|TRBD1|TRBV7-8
TGTGCCAGCTGGGACAGGGCCGGAAACACCATATATTTT
CASWDRAGNTIYF
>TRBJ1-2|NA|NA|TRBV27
TGTGCCAGCAGTTTATCAGGGGCGTCAGGGTCGTATGGCTACACCTTC
CASSLSGASGSYGYTF
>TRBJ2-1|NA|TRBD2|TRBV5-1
TGCGCCAGCAGGGGAACCCCTCCGGGACTAGCGGGAGCGGTCAATGAGCAGTTCTTC
CASRGTPPGLAGAVNEQFF
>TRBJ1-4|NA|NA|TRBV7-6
TGTGCCAGCAGCCGAAGGGGAGGGGATGAAAAACTGTTTTTT
CASSRRGGDEKLFF
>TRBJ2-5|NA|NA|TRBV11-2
TGTGCCAGCAGCTTAGAACTCCAGCGGGCACAAGAGACCCAGTACTTC
CASSLELQRAQETQYF
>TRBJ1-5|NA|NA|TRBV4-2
TGTGCCAGCAGCCAAGTCCAGGGAAGCAATCAGCCCCAGCATTTT
CASSQVQGSNQPQHF
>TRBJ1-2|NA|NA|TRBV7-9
TGTGCCAGCAGCCCTACCAAGACTAACTATGGCTACACCTTC
CASSPTKTNYGYTF
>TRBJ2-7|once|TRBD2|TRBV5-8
TGTGCCAGCAGCTTGGCCGGTGCTAGCGGGTTCCTGAGCTCCTACGAGCAGTACTTC
CASSLAGASGFLSSYEQYF
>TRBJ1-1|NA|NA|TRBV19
TGTGCCAGTAGTACAATCCAATCAGGCGGGGCCGAAGCTTTCTTT
CASSTIQSGGAEAFF
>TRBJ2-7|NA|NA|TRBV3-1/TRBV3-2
TGTGCCAGCAGCCAAGTGGCAGGGAACGAGCAGTACTTC
CASSQVAGNEQYF
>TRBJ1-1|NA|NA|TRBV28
TGTGCCAGCACCCTTATGGTCTCCCCAGGTGAAGCTTTCTTT
CASTLMVSPGEAFF
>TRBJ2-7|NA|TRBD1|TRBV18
TGTGCCAGCTCACAGCCGGGACAGGGGGCCTACGAGCAGTACTTC
CASSQPGQGAYEQYF
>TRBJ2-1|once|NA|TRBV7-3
TGTGCCAGCAGCTTACATCCCGGGAGATCCAACAATGAGCAGTTCTTC
CASSLHPGRSNNEQFF
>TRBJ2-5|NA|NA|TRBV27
TGTGCCAGCAGTAAAAGAGCGCAAGAGACCCAGTACTTC
CASSKRAQETQYF
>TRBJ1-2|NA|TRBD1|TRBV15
TGTGCCACCAGCAGAGAAAGAGGGACAGGGGCTGGCTACACCTTC
CATSRERGTGAGYTF
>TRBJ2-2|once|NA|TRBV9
TGTGCCAGCAGCGTTCGAGCCGGCACCGGGGAGCTGTTTTTT
CASSVRAGTGELFF
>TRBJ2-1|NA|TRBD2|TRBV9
TGTGCCAGCAGTTCTAGCGGGAGTATCTATGAGCAGTTCTTC
CASSSSGSIYEQFF
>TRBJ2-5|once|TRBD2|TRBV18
TGTGCCAGCTCACTAAACCCAAGCGGGAGGGCCTATGAGACCCAGTACTTC
CASSLNPSGRAYETQYF
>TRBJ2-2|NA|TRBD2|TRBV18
TGTGCCAGCTCACCACCTGGGGGTAGCGGGACCACCGGGGAGCTGTTTTTT
CASSPPGGSGTTGELFF
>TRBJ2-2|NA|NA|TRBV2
TGTGCCAGCATAACGAGAGTAGGGGAGCTGTTTTTT
CASITRVGELFF
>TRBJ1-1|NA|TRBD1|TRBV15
TGTGCCACCAGCAGATTCCTCATAGGGGACAGGGGACCTGAAGCTTTCTTT
CATSRFLIGDRGPEAFF
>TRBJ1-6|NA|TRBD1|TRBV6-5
TGTGCCAGCAGTCGAGCCGGACAGGGTAATTCACCCCTCCACTTT
CASSRAGQGNSPLHF
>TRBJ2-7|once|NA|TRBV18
TGTGCCAGCTCACCAGGAGACCGTTACGAGCAGTACTTC
CASSPGDRYEQYF
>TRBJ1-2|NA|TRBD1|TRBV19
TGTGCCAGTAGTATGCCGGGACAGGGGCCTGGCTACACCTTC
CASSMPGQGPGYTF
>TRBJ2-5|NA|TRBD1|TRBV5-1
TGCGCCAGCAGCTTGGCAGGGGGACAAGAGACCCAGTACTTC
CASSLAGGQETQYF
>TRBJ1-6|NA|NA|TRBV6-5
TGTGCCAGCAGTTCTCTGGGTGGCGGCTATAATTCACCCCTCCACTTT
CASSSLGGGYNSPLHF
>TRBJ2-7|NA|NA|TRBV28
TGTGCCAGCAGCCAACAGAGTTCGAGCTACGAGCAGTACTTC
CASSQQSSSYEQYF
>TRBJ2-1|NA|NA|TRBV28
TGTGCCAGCAGTTTAAATAGCGGAAAGCAGTTCTTC
CASSLNSGKQFF
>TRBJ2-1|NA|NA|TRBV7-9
TGTGCCAGCAGCTTTATCGCAGGAGGCTCCTACAATGAGCAGTTCTTC
CASSFIAGGSYNEQFF